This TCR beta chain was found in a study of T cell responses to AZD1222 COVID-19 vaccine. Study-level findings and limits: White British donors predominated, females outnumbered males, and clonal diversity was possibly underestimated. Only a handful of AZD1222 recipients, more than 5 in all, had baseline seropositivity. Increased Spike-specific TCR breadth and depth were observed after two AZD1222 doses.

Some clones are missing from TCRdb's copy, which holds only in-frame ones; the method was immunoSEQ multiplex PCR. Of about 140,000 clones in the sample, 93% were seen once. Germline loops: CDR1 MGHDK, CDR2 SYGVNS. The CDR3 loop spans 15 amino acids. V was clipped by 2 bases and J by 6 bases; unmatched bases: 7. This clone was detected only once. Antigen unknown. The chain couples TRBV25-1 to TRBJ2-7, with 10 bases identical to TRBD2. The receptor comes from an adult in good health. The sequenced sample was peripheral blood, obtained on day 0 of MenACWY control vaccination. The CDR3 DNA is TGTGCCAGCAGTGAAGTAGCGGGGGGATCAGCCGAGCAGTACTTC. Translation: CASSEVAGGSAEQYF.